One and the same sample provided the 21 T cell receptor beta chains below, sequenced in a study of Graves' ophthalmopathy and Graves' hyperthyroidism. Amplification from RNA transcripts yielded the TCR beta CDR3 regions. HTBI primers were used in a first-round RT-PCR, which preceded a second-round multiplex PCR. One entry per CDR3 protein, called by TCRdb with MiXCR from the multiplex PCR reads. Here the sample spans approximately 160,000 distinct CDR3 sequences, around two fifths being singletons. Sequencing used peripheral blood. The receptors stem from a man aged 25 to 40 with Graves' ophthalmopathy.

This clonotype showed up many times. J is TRBJ2-5 and V is TRBV19, with D tentatively TRBD1 or TRBD2 (5 bases each). V was shortened by 11 bases and J by 1 base, with 14 bases between the two germline ends. Per the germline V gene, CDR1 is LNHDA and CDR2 is SQIVND (reference sequence). The CDR3 runs 13 residues. The DNA of the CDR3 is TGTGCCTCGAAGCCGGGGACCCAAGAGACCCAGTACTTC. This encodes CASKPGTQETQYF. The whole variable domain, filled in from reference TRBV19 and TRBJ2-5, reads DGGITQSPKYLFRKEGQNVTLSCEQNLNHDAMYWYRQDPGQGLRLIYYSQIVNDFQKGDIAEGYSVSREKKESFPLTVTSAQKNPTAFYLCASKPGTQETQYFGPGTRLLVL.

J is TRBJ1-6 and V is TRBV20-1; D is unclear. V was cut by 3 bases and J by 7 bases, with 7 bases left in between. This CDR3 comprises 12 residues. The germline CDR1 and CDR2 sequences are DFQATT and SNEGSKA (reference sequence). CDR3 loop: CSASLKNSPLHF. For the CDR3, the DNA is TGCAGTGCTAGCCTTAAAAATTCACCCCTCCACTTT.

This clonotype was counted once. The chain carries TRBV27 and TRBJ2-5; TRBD1 is a possible D gene (6 bases). The germline V and J ends were trimmed by 2 bases and 1 base, with 17 bases remaining between them. CDR1 and CDR2 from the germline V gene are MNHEY and SMNVEV (reference sequence). The CDR3 runs to 17 residues. The CDR3 sequence is CASSLVGGPSVQETQYF. The CDR3, as DNA: TGTGCCAGCAGTTTAGTAGGGGGACCCTCGGTCCAAGAGACCCAGTACTTC.

This clonotype has ten or more counts. The gene calls are TRBV6-2 or TRBV6-3 and TRBJ2-7, with 9 bases fitting TRBD2. V lost 5 bases and J lost 1; bases outside the gene matches: 3. This CDR3 is built from 14 residues. Germline CDR1 is MNHEY and CDR2 is SVGEGT. CDR3 in amino acids: CASSNLAGSYEQYF. For the CDR3, the DNA is TGTGCCAGCAGTAACCTAGCGGGATCCTACGAGCAGTACTTC.

This clonotype has a count of ten or more. The V gene is TRBV30, the J gene TRBJ2-5; 7 bases line up with TRBD2. In germline, CDR1 is GTSNPN, CDR2 SVGIG (reference sequence). Trimming removed 5 bases from V and 5 bases from J; junction bases left unmatched: 5. This CDR3 is 12 amino acids long. The CDR3: CAWGAGIETQYF. CDR3 DNA sequence: TGTGCCTGGGGAGCGGGAATCGAGACCCAGTACTTC.

This clonotype was seen a few times. The chain combines TRBV20-1 with TRBJ2-5; TRBD2 is a possible D gene (6 bases). There are 12 residues in the CDR3. Deletions cut 5 bases from V and 5 bases from J, with 12 bases between. Germline CDR1 DFQATT, CDR2 SNEGSKA (reference sequence). This CDR3 reads CSAEAGGETQYF. CDR3 sequence (DNA): TGCAGTGCTGAAGCGGGTGGGGAGACCCAGTACTTC.

This sequence joins TRBV6-2 or TRBV6-3 and TRBJ1-5; no firm D call. CDR1 MNHEY and CDR2 SVGEGT come from the germline V gene. The CDR3 contains 14 residues. V lost 0 bases to trimming and J lost 3 bases, with 6 bases between them. The CDR3 DNA sequence: TGTGCCAGCAGTTACTCGGCATACAATCAGCCCCAGCATTTT. Its protein is CASSYSAYNQPQHF.

The CDR3 DNA is TGTGCCAGCAGCATCGACAGGGGGGCTAACTATGGCTACACCTTC. This sequence encodes CASSIDRGANYGYTF. The V call is TRBV2, the J call TRBJ1-2; TRBD1 matches at 9 bases. Trimming at V came to 6 bases and at J to 0 bases, leaving 5 bases not matched to a gene. The germline V gene has CDR1 SNHLY and CDR2 FYNNEI. The length of the CDR3 is 15 residues.

This clonotype was found a few times. The V call is TRBV6-2 or TRBV6-3, the J call TRBJ1-1; D remains ambiguous. This CDR3 has 14 residues. V was pared by 6 bases and J by 3 bases, with 14 bases between. Germline values: CDR1 MNHEY, CDR2 SVGEGT. DNA for the CDR3: TGTGCCAGCAGCTCCATGGCATGGGACACTGAAGCTTTCTTT. It translates to CASSSMAWDTEAFF.

This chain connects TRBV12-3 or TRBV12-4 to TRBJ1-2; TRBD1 matches at 10 bases. The CDR3 totals 17 residues. J lost 10 bases, V lost 4 bases, and 18 bases had no gene match. The CDR3 loop is CASSSWVRDRGGRNYTF. DNA of the CDR3: TGTGCCAGCAGTTCCTGGGTTAGGGACAGGGGAGGCCGGAACTACACCTTC.

At least ten counts were recorded for this clonotype. The J gene is TRBJ1-6, the V gene TRBV12-3 or TRBV12-4, with D tentatively TRBD1 (6 bases). The CDR3 extends over 13 amino acids. V dropped 6 bases and J dropped 6 bases, with 9 bases sitting between them. The CDR3 coding sequence is TGTGCCAGCAGAAGGGGGTTTAATTCACCCCTCCACTTT. Its translation: CASRRGFNSPLHF.

For the CDR3, the DNA is TGTGCCAGCAGTTTCTTCAGGGGGCAATACGAGCAGTACTTC. Its protein product is CASSFFRGQYEQYF. J is TRBJ2-7 and V is TRBV28; TRBD1 agrees at 8 bases. The J segment lost 4 bases and the V segment lost 3 bases, leaving 5 bases of the junction unmatched. The CDR3 extends over 14 amino acids. CDR1 MDHEN and CDR2 SYDVKM come from the germline V gene.

The chain uses TRBV27 and TRBJ2-7; D unresolved. Trimming removed 11 bases at V and 5 bases at J, with 19 bases between. The CDR3 length is 13 residues. Germline V gene lookup returns CDR1 MNHEY and CDR2 SMNVEV (reference sequence). The CDR3 here is CASRAPERDEQYF. In DNA, the CDR3 is TGTGCCTCCCGGGCTCCCGAACGGGACGAGCAGTACTTC.

This clonotype was detected ten times or more. The gene calls are TRBV28 and TRBJ2-7, with D uncertain. CDR3 size: 13 residues. Germline loops: CDR1 MDHEN, CDR2 SYDVKM. V lost 6 bases to trimming and J lost 11 bases, with 20 bases between them. The chain's CDR3 is CASSPFYGLEEYF. DNA for the CDR3: TGTGCCAGCAGCCCTTTTTACGGTCTAGAAGAGTACTTC.

This clonotype occurred many times. The chain combines TRBV27 with TRBJ2-2; TRBD2 matches at 9 bases. CDR1 and CDR2 from the germline V gene are MNHEY and SMNVEV (reference sequence). The CDR3 runs to 15 residues. The trim removed 5 bases at V and 8 bases at J, leaving 9 bases unmatched. CDR3 DNA sequence: TGTGCCAGCAGTCCTAGCGGGACCCATATGGGGGAGCTGTTTTTT. It specifies CASSPSGTHMGELFF.

This clonotype turned up a few times. The chain links TRBV6-1 to TRBJ1-5, with a tentative D call TRBD1 (5 bases). The CDR3 sequence is 15 residues long. V lost 7 bases, J lost 1 base, and 14 bases lay in between. Germline assignment: CDR1 MNHNS and CDR2 SASEGT. The CDR3 nucleotides read TGTGCCAGCACCAGGGAAGCTTTCAGCAATCAGCCCCAGCATTTT. It translates to CASTREAFSNQPQHF.

This chain links TRBV7-2 with TRBJ2-2; 12 bases agree with TRBD2. Germline-derived CDR1 and CDR2 are SGHTA and FQGNSA. V lost 5 bases to trimming and J lost 4 bases; unmatched junction nucleotides: 8. This CDR3 region has 17 residues. CDR3 loop: CASSPTLAGGPTGELFF. The CDR3 DNA reads as TGTGCCAGCAGCCCAACGCTAGCGGGGGGGCCCACCGGGGAGCTGTTTTTT.

At least ten counts were recorded for this clonotype. The rearrangement uses TRBV11-2 and TRBJ1-6; tentative D call: TRBD1 (5 bases). The CDR3 spans 15 residues. The V end lost 7 bases, the J end lost 8 bases, and 18 bases lay between the germline ends. Looked up from germline, CDR1 is SGHAT and CDR2 is FQNNGV. In DNA, the CDR3 is TGTGCCAGCACCTTTGGGGGTGGAAGAGATTCACCCCTCCACTTT. It specifies CASTFGGGRDSPLHF.

The chain uses TRBV2 and TRBJ2-5, with D perhaps matching TRBD1 or TRBD2 (6 bases each). Germline CDR1 SNHLY, CDR2 FYNNEI. Trimming pared 2 bases from V and 7 bases from J, leaving 20 bases between. The CDR3 is 16 residues long. The CDR3 sequence: CASSERGGRGRGTQYF. In nucleotides, the CDR3 is TGTGCCAGCAGTGAAAGAGGTGGTCGGGGGCGCGGGACCCAGTACTTC.

The V and J genes are TRBV6-2 or TRBV6-3 and TRBJ2-5, with D maybe TRBD2 (6 bases). V was clipped by 5 bases and J by 5 bases, with 21 bases between them. The CDR3 covers 16 residues. Germline CDR1 MNHEY, CDR2 SVGEGT. The CDR3 bases are TGTGCCAGCAGTGACTTGGGACTCCCGGACGGGGAGACCCAGTACTTC. Protein product: CASSDLGLPDGETQYF.

This clonotype came up many times. The chain is built from TRBV20-1 and TRBJ1-1; D unclear. Germline CDR1 DFQATT, CDR2 SNEGSKA (reference sequence). V was pared by 0 bases and J by 5 bases, with 4 bases between. The CDR3 contains 11 residues. The CDR3 loop reads CSARDVTEAFF. The CDR3 coding sequence is TGCAGTGCTAGAGACGTAACTGAAGCTTTCTTT.